This section outlines one T cell receptor (beta chain) sequence together with its context. This specimen comes from a study of blood T cell repertoires in COVID-19. Turning to the study itself: COVID-19 samples collected from the United States, Italy and Spain covered acute and convalescent phases. T cells, B-cell-depleted T cells, or PBMCs supplied cDNA or gDNA.

Here immunoSEQ multiplex PCR was the method, and the copy in TCRdb shows in-frame clones only, minus some. The table shows around 180,000 clones, with 83% occurring only once. The V end lost 2 bases, the J end lost 2 bases, and 4 bases lay between the germline ends. Per germline, CDR1 SGHVS and CDR2 FQNEAQ. This CDR3 has 14 residues. The sequence came from a human donor in a cohort sampled during active COVID-19. The V call is TRBV7-8, the J call TRBJ1-6, with unresolved D. The material sequenced was peripheral blood. CDR3 nucleotide sequence: TGTGCCAGCAGCTTACTTCCCTATAATTCACCCCTCCACTTT. Translated: CASSLLPYNSPLHF.